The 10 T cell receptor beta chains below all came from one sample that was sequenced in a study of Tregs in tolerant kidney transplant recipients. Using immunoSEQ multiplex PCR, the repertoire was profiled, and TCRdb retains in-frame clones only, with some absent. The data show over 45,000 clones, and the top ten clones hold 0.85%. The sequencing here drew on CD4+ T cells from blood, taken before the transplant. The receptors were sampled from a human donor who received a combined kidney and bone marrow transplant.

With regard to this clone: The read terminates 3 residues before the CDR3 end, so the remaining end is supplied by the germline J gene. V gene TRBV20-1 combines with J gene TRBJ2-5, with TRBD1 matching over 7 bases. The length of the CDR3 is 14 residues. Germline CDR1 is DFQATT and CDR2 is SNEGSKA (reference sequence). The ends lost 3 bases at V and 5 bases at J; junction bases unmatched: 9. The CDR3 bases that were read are TGCAGTGCTAGGAAGAGGACAGGACGGGAGACC. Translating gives CSARKRTGRET. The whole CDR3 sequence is CSARKRTGRETQYF.

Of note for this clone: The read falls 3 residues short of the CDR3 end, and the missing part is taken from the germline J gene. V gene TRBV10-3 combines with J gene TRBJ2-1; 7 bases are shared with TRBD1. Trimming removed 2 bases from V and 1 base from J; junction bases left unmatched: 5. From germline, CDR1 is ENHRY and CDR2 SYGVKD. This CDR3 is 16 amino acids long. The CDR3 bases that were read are TGTGCCATCAGTGAGCGGCCGGGACAGTCCTACAATGAG. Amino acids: CAISERPGQSYNE. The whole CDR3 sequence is CAISERPGQSYNEQFF.

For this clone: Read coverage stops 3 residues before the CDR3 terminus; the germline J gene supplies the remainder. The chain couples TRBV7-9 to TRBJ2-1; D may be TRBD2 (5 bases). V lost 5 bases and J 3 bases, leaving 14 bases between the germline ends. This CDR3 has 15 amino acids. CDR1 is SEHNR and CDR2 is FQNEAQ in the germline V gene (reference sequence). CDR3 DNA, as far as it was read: TGTGCCAGCAGCCCCCAGCGGAAAGGCTACAATGAG. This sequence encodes CASSPQRKGYNE. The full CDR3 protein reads CASSPQRKGYNEQFF.

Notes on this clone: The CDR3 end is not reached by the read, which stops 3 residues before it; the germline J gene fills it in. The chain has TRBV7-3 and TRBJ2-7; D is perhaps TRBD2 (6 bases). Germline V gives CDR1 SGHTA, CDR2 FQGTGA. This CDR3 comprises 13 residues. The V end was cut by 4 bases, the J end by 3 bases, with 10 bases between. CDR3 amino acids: CASSYGLNYEQYF. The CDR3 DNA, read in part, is TGTGCCAGCAGCTACGGACTAAACTACGAG.

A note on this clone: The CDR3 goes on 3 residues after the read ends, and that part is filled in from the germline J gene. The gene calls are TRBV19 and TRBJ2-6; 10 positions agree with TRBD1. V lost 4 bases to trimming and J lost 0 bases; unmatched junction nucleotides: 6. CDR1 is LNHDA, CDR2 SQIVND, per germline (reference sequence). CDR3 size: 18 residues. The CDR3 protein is CASSTRTGGFSGANVLTF. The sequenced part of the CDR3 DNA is TGTGCCAGTAGTACCCGGACAGGGGGGTTCTCTGGGGCCAACGTC.

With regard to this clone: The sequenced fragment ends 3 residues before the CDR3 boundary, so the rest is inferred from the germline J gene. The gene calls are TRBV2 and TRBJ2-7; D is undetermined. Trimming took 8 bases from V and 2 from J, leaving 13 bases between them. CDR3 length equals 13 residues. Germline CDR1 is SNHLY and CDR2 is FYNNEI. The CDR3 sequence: CASQTPPPYEQYF. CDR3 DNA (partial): TGTGCCAGCCAGACACCGCCTCCCTACGAG.

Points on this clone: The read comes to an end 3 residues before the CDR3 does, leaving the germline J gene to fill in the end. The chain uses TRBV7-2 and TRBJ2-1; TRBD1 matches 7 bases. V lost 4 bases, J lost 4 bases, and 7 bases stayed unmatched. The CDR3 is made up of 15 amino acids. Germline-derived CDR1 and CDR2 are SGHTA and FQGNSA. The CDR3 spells CASSSGQSSYNEQFF. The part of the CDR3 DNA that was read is TGTGCCAGCAGCTCGGGACAGAGTTCGTACAATGAG. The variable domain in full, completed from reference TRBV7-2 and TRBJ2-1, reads GAGVSQSPSNKVTEKGKDVELRCDPISGHTALYWYRQSLGQGLEFLIYFQGNSAPDKSGLPSDRFSAERTGGSVSTLTIQRTQQEDSAVYLCASSSGQSSYNEQFFGPGTRLTVL.

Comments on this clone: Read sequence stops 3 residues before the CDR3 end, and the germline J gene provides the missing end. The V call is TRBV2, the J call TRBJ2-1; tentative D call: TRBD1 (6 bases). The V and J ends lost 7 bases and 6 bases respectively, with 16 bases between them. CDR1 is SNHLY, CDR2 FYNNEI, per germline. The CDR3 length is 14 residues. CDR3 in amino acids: CASIRSQGSNEQFF. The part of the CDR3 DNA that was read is TGTGCCAGCATTAGATCGCAGGGGAGCAATGAG.

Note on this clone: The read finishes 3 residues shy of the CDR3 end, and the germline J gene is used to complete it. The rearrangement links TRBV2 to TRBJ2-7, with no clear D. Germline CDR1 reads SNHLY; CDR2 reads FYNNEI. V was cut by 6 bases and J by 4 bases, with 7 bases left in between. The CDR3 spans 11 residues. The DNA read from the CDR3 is TGTGCCAGCAGCGGTACTTACGAG. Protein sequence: CASSGTYE. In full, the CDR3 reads CASSGTYEQYF. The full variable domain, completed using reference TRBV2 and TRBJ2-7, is EPEVTQTPSHQVTQMGQEVILRCVPISNHLYFYWYRQILGQKVEFLVSFYNNEISEKSEIFDDQFSVERPDGSNFTLKIRSTKLEDSAMYFCASSGTYEQYFGPGTRLTVT.

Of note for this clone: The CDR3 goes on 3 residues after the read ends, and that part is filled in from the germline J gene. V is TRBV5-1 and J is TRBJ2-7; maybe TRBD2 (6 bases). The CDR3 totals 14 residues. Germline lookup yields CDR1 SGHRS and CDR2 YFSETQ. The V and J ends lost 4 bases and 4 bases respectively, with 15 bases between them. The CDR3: CASSERGLSYEQYF. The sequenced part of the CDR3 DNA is TGCGCCAGCAGCGAGAGGGGACTTTCATACGAG.